The 16 T cell receptor beta chains in this list originate from one sample, sequenced in a study of blood T cell repertoires in COVID-19. This table comes from immunoSEQ multiplex PCR, and its TCRdb copy is limited to in-frame clones, with some not included. The data hold under 300,000 clones, with around 83% observed a single time. The sample taken for sequencing was peripheral blood. Receptors were obtained from a woman between 18 and 30 years old with acute or convalescent COVID-19.

This chain links TRBV11-3 with TRBJ2-5; 10 bases fit TRBD2. There are 15 residues in the CDR3. Germline-derived CDR1 and CDR2 are SGHNT and YENEEA. Unmatched junction bases numbered 3, after V lost 5 bases and J lost 0 bases. The CDR3 region is CASSLGLADQETQYF. The CDR3 DNA reads TGTGCCAGCAGCCTTGGACTAGCGGACCAAGAGACCCAGTACTTC.

This chain joins TRBV18 and TRBJ2-1; 7 bases are a match to TRBD2. CDR1 and CDR2 (germline): KGHSH, LQKENI. Losses at the gene ends were 0 bases for V and 1 base for J; bases not matched to a gene: 0. This CDR3 spans 15 amino acids. The CDR3 coding sequence is TGTGCCAGCTCACCACCGGGGGGGTCCTACAATGAGCAGTTCTTC. Translated: CASSPPGGSYNEQFF. Filled out from reference TRBV18 and TRBJ2-1, the complete variable domain reads NAGVMQNPRHLVRRRGQEARLRCSPMKGHSHVYWYRQLPEEGLKFMVYLQKENIIDESGMPKERFSAEFPKEGPSILRIQQVVRGDSAAYFCASSPPGGSYNEQFFGPGTRLTVL.

The genes are TRBV5-1 and TRBJ1-6, with TRBD1 identical over 9 bases. The CDR3 runs 17 residues. Looked up from germline, CDR1 is SGHRS and CDR2 is YFSETQ. Unmatched junction bases numbered 11, after V lost 3 bases and J lost 7 bases. The CDR3: CASSYQQGAVGNSPLHF. In DNA, the CDR3 is TGCGCCAGCAGCTATCAACAGGGGGCTGTGGGGAATTCACCCCTCCACTTT. The full variable domain, with the rest looked up from reference TRBV5-1 and TRBJ1-6, is KAGVTQTPRYLIKTRGQQVTLSCSPISGHRSVSWYQQTPGQGLQFLFEYFSETQRNKGNFPGRFSGRQFSNSRSEMNVSTLELGDSALYLCASSYQQGAVGNSPLHFGNGTRLTVT.

The chain recombines TRBV18 with TRBJ1-1; 7 nucleotides agree with TRBD1. CDR3 length equals 14 residues. V lost 6 bases to trimming and J lost 6 bases; unmatched junction nucleotides: 10. CDR1 and CDR2 (germline): KGHSH, LQKENI. The CDR3 nucleotides are TGTGCCAGCTCCCAGGGGGGAGGATCGGCTGAAGCTTTCTTT. It is translated as CASSQGGGSAEAFF.

The sample holds a few counts of this clone. Other DNA sequences in this specimen translate into the identical CDR3. This sequence joins TRBV29-1 and TRBJ1-1; D is undetermined. The CDR3 extends over 8 amino acids. V shed 4 bases and J shed 10 bases, with 4 bases lying between them. Per germline, CDR1 SQVTM and CDR2 ANQGSEA. As DNA, the CDR3 is TGCAGCGTTGGTCGAGCTTTCTTT. It specifies CSVGRAFF. The whole variable domain, remainder taken from reference TRBV29-1 and TRBJ1-1, is SAVISQKPSRDICQRGTSLTIQCQVDSQVTMMFWYRQQPGQSLTLIATANQGSEATYESGFVIDKFPISRPNLTFSTLTVSNMSPEDSSIYLCSVGRAFFGQGTRLTVV.

The CDR3 here is CASSGTSGSWELFF. For the CDR3, the DNA is TGCGCCAGCAGTGGGACTAGCGGGAGTTGGGAGCTGTTTTTT. This rearrangement joins TRBV10-1 to TRBJ2-2; 13 positions match TRBD2. Germline V CDR1 and CDR2: WNHNN, SYGVQD (reference sequence). Germline trimming cut 4 bases from V and 9 bases from J; bases unmatched to any gene: 2. The CDR3 contains 14 residues.

The CDR3 loop is CASSIGQGLGYEQYF. In nucleotides, the CDR3 is TGCGCCAGCAGCATCGGACAGGGCCTCGGCTACGAGCAGTACTTC. The rearrangement links TRBV5-1 to TRBJ2-7; 8 bases line up with TRBD1. The V segment lost 4 bases and the J segment 3 bases; nucleotides outside the gene matches: 9. CDR1 and CDR2 from the germline V gene are SGHRS and YFSETQ. The CDR3 is made up of 15 amino acids.

The chain combines TRBV4-3 with TRBJ2-7; TRBD2 matches 9 bases. This CDR3 region has 15 residues. Germline CDR1 LGHNA, CDR2 YSLEER. V lost 3 bases and J lost 0; bases outside the gene matches: 3. The CDR3 DNA sequence: TGCGCCAGCAGCCACGGACTAGCGAGCTCCTACGAGCAGTACTTC. Its protein product is CASSHGLASSYEQYF.

The V gene is TRBV19, the J gene TRBJ2-7; TRBD1 matches 9 bases. V dropped 5 bases and J dropped 4; count of bases not matched to a gene: 6. CDR1 LNHDA and CDR2 SQIVND come from the germline V gene (reference sequence). This CDR3 contains 14 residues. The chain's CDR3 is CASSPGQGMYEQYF. CDR3 sequence (DNA): TGTGCCAGTAGTCCCGGACAGGGGATGTACGAGCAGTACTTC.

CDR3 DNA: TGTGCCAGCAGCTGGGCCCCGGTCGCCGGGGAGCTGTTTTTT. This gives the protein CASSWAPVAGELFF. This chain joins TRBV7-2 and TRBJ2-2; no definite D call. The length of the CDR3 is 14 residues. The germline V gene has CDR1 SGHTA and CDR2 FQGNSA. V was pared by 4 bases and J by 6 bases, with 12 bases between. Full variable domain (missing parts from reference TRBV7-2 and TRBJ2-2): GAGVSQSPSNKVTEKGKDVELRCDPISGHTALYWYRQSLGQGLEFLIYFQGNSAPDKSGLPSDRFSAERTGGSVSTLTIQRTQQEDSAVYLCASSWAPVAGELFFGEGSRLTVL.

The rearrangement uses TRBV18 and TRBJ2-5; the match to TRBD2 covers 9 bases. The CDR3 spans 14 residues. J lost 5 bases, V lost 4 bases, and 5 bases had no gene match. CDR1 is KGHSH, CDR2 LQKENI, per germline. Here the CDR3 reads CASSLAGAGETQYF. The CDR3 DNA is TGTGCCAGCTCACTAGCGGGAGCCGGGGAGACCCAGTACTTC.

This chain links TRBV5-1 with TRBJ2-1; 11 positions match TRBD2. J gave up 5 bases and V 3 bases, and 4 bases lay outside the gene matches. Germline CDR1 is SGHRS and CDR2 is YFSETQ. The CDR3 has 15 residues. CDR3 sequence reads: CASSSTSGGNNEQFF. The DNA of the CDR3 is TGCGCCAGCAGCTCTACTAGCGGGGGTAACAATGAGCAGTTCTTC.

The gene calls are TRBV29-1 and TRBJ2-1; 10 positions agree with TRBD2. V trimming: 6 bases; J trimming: 6 bases; junction bases outside the gene matches: 8. There are 14 residues in the CDR3. Germline values: CDR1 SQVTM, CDR2 ANQGSEA. Written as DNA, the CDR3 is TGCAGCGTCGACGGACTAGCGGAGAGCAATGAGCAGTTCTTC. Its protein is CSVDGLAESNEQFF.

The rearrangement links TRBV2 to TRBJ2-1; 10 bases line up with TRBD2. After removal of 7 bases from V and 8 bases from J, the junction contained 11 bases not matched to a gene. Germline values: CDR1 SNHLY, CDR2 FYNNEI. The CDR3 runs to 15 residues. The CDR3 region is CASTPPSSGSDEQFF. The CDR3 DNA reads TGTGCCAGCACCCCGCCCTCTAGCGGGAGTGATGAGCAGTTCTTC.

The V call is TRBV7-2, the J call TRBJ1-4, with TRBD1 identical over 8 bases. With V trimmed by 1 base and J by 5 bases, 6 bases remained unmatched. Germline V lookup: CDR1 SGHTA, CDR2 FQGNSA. This CDR3 is built from 16 residues. As DNA, the CDR3 is TGTGCCAGCAGCTTAGAGGACAGGGCAGGGAATGAAAAACTGTTTTTT. It yields the protein CASSLEDRAGNEKLFF.

This sequence joins TRBV6-5 and TRBJ2-1; 7 bases fit TRBD2. Germline V gives CDR1 MNHEY, CDR2 SVGAGI. The CDR3 length is 16 residues. J was trimmed by 2 bases and V by 3 bases; bases with no gene match: 7. In DNA form, the CDR3 reads TGTGCCAGCAGTTATTCCCCTAGCGGCCCCTACAATGAGCAGTTCTTC. Amino acids: CASSYSPSGPYNEQFF.